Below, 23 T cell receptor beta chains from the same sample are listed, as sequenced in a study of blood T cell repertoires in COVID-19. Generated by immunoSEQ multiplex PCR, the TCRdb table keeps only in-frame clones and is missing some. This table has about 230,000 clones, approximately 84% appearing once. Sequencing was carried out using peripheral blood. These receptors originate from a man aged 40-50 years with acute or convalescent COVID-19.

The chain's CDR3 is CASSARQGQETQYF. CDR3 in DNA: TGTGCCAGCAGCGCTCGACAGGGGCAAGAGACCCAGTACTTC. The chain employs TRBV7-6 and TRBJ2-5, with 8 nucleotides matching TRBD1. This CDR3 contains 14 residues. Germline CDR1 is SGHVS and CDR2 is FNYEAQ. With 5 bases clipped from V and 2 bases from J, the junction kept 4 bases outside the gene matches.

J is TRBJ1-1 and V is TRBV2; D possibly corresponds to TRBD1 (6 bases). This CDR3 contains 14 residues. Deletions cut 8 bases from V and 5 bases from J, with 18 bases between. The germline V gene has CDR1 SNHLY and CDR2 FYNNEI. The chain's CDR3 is CASGPRGGVTEAFF. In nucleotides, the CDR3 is TGTGCCAGCGGGCCGCGGGGGGGCGTAACTGAAGCTTTCTTT. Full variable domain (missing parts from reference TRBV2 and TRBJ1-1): EPEVTQTPSHQVTQMGQEVILRCVPISNHLYFYWYRQILGQKVEFLVSFYNNEISEKSEIFDDQFSVERPDGSNFTLKIRSTKLEDSAMYFCASGPRGGVTEAFFGQGTRLTVV.

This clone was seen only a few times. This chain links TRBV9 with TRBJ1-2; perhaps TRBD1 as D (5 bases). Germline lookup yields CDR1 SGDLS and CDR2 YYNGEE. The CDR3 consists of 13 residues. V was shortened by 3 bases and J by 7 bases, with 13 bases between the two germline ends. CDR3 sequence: CASSGPRATGYTF. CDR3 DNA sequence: TGTGCCAGCAGCGGGCCCAGGGCGACTGGCTACACCTTC.

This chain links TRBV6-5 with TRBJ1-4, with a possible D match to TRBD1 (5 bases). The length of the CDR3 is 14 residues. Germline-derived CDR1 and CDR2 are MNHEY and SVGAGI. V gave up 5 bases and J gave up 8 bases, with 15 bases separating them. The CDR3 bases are TGTGCCAGCAGTCCATCCCAAAGGGGAGAAAAACTGTTTTTT. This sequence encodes CASSPSQRGEKLFF.

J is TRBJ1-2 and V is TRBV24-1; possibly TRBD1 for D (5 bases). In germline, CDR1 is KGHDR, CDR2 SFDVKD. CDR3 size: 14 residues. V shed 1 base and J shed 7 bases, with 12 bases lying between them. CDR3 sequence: CATSDFRVGAGYTF. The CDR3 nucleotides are TGTGCCACCAGTGATTTCAGGGTAGGGGCTGGCTACACCTTC.

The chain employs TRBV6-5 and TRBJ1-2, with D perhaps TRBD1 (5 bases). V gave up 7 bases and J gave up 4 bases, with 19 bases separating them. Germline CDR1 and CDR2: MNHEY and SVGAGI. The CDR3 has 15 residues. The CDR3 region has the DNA TGTGCCAGCATCTCCGCAGGGAATGTCGGCTATGGCTACACCTTC. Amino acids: CASISAGNVGYGYTF.

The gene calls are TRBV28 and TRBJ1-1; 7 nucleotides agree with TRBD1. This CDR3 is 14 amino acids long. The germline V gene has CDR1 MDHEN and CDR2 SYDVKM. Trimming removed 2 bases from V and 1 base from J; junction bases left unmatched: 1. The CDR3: CASSLNRGNTEAFF. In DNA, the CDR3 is TGTGCCAGCAGTTTAAACAGGGGGAACACTGAAGCTTTCTTT.

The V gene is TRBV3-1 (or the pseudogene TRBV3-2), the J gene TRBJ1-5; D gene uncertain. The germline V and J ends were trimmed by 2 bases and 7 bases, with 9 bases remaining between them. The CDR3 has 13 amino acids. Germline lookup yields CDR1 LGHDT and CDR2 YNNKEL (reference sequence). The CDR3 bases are TGTGCCAGCAGCCAATCCCGACTGCAGCCCCAGCATTTT. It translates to CASSQSRLQPQHF.

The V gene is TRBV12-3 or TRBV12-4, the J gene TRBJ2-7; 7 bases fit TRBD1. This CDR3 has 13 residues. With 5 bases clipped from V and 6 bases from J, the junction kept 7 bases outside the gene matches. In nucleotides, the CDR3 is TGTGCCAGCAGTGCGGACAGGTCCCGCGAGCAGTACTTC. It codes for CASSADRSREQYF.

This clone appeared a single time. The CDR3 region is CAWSPKAGQGGSPLHF. The CDR3, as DNA: TGTGCCTGGAGTCCGAAGGCGGGACAGGGGGGTTCACCCCTCCACTTT. The chain has TRBV30 and TRBJ1-6; TRBD1 matches at 11 bases. This CDR3 is built from 16 residues. V was clipped by 2 bases and J by 9 bases; unmatched bases: 9. CDR1 is GTSNPN, CDR2 SVGIG, per germline (reference sequence).

In nucleotides, the CDR3 is TGCAGCGTTGAAGTCATGAACACTGAAGCTTTCTTT. It is translated as CSVEVMNTEAFF. This chain joins TRBV29-1 and TRBJ1-1; D unclear. The germline gives CDR1 SQVTM, CDR2 ANQGSEA. The CDR3 is 12 amino acids. Trimming took off 1 base at V and 0 bases at J, with 3 bases between the two ends.

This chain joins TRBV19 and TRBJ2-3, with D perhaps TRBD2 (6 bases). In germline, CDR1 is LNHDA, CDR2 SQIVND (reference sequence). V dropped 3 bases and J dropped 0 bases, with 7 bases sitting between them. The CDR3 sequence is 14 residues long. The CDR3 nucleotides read TGTGCCAGTAGTATTGGGGGGAGCACAGATACGCAGTATTTT. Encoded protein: CASSIGGSTDTQYF.

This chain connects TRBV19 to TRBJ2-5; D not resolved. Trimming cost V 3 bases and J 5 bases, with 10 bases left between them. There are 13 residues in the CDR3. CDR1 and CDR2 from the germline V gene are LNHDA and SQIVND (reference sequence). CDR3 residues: CASSIELRETQYF. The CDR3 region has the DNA TGTGCCAGTAGTATTGAGCTGAGGGAGACCCAGTACTTC.

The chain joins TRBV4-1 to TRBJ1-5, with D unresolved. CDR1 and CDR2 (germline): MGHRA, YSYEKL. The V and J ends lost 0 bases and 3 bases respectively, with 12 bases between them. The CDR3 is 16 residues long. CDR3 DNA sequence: TGCGCCAGCAGCCAAGATCAGGTCGGGGTCAATCAGCCCCAGCATTTT. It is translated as CASSQDQVGVNQPQHF.

This CDR3 is CASSQGRLNTEAFF. Written as DNA, the CDR3 is TGTGCCAGCAGCCAAGGGAGGTTGAACACTGAAGCTTTCTTT. The rearrangement links TRBV3-1 (or the pseudogene TRBV3-2) to TRBJ1-1; unclear D gene. V was clipped by 1 base and J by 0 bases, with 6 bases between them. The CDR3 runs to 14 residues. Germline CDR1 and CDR2: LGHDT and YNNKEL (reference sequence).

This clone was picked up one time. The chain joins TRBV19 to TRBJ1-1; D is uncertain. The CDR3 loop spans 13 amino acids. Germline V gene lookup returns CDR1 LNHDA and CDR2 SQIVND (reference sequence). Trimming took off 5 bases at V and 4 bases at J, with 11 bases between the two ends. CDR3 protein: CASSLELFTEAFF. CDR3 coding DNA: TGTGCCAGTAGTCTCGAGCTATTCACTGAAGCTTTCTTT.

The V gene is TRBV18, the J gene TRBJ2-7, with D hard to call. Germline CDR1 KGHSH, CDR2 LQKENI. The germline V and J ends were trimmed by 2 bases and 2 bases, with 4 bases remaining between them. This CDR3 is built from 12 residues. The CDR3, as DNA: TGTGCCAGCTCACCAGAGACCTACGAGCAGTACTTC. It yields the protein CASSPETYEQYF.

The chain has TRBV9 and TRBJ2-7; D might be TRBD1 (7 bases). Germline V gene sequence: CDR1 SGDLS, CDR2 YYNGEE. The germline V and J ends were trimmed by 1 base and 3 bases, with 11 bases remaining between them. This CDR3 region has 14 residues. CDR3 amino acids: CASSVIRGDYEQYF. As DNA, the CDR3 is TGTGCCAGCAGCGTAATCAGGGGGGACTACGAGCAGTACTTC.

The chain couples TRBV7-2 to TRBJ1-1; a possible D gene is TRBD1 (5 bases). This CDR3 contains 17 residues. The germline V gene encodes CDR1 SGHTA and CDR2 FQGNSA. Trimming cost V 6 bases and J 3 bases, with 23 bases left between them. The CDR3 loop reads CASSRNVQGRFDTEAFF. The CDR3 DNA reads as TGTGCCAGCAGTCGCAATGTGCAGGGCCGATTCGACACTGAAGCTTTCTTT.

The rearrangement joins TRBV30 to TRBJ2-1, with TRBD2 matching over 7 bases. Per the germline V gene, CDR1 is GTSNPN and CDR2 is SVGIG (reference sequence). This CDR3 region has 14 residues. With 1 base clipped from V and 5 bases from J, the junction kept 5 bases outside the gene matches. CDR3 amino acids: CAWSGAGVNNEQFF. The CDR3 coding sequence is TGTGCCTGGAGTGGTGCGGGGGTAAACAATGAGCAGTTCTTC.

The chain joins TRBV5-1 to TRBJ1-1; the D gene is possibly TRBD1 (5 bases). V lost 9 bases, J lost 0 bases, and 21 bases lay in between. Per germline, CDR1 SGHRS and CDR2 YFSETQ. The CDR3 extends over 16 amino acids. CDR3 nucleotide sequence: TGCGCCACCCGAGAGTCTTCGGGACTTATGAACACTGAAGCTTTCTTT. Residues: CATRESSGLMNTEAFF.

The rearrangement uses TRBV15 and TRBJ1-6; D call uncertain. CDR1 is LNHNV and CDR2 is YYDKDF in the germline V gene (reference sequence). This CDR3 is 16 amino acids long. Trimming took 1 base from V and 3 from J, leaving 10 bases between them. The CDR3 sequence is CATSRGDLDYNSPLHF. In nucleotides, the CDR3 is TGTGCCACCAGCAGAGGTGACCTAGACTATAATTCACCCCTCCACTTT.

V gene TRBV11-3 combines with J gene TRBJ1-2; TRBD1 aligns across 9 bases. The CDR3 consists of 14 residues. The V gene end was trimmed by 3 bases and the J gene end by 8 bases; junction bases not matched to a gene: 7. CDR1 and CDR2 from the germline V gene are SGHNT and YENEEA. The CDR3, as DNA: TGTGCCAGCAGCTTCCGACAGGGGGTGTTGGGCTACACCTTC. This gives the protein CASSFRQGVLGYTF.